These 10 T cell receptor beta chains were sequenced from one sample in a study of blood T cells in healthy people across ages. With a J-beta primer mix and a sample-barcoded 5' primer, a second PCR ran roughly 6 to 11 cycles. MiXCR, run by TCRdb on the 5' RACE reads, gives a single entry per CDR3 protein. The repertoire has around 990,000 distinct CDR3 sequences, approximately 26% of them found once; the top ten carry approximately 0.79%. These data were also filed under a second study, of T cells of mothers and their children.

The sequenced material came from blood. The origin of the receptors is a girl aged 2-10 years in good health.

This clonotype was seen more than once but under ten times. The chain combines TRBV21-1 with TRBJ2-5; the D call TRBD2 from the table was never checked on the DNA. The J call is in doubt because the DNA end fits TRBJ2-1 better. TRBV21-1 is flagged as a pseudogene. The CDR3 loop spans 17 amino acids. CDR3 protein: CASSKGAASGSQNEQFF. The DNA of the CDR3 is TGTGCCAGCAGCAAAGGAGCGGCTAGCGGGAGTCAAAATGAGCAGTTCTTC.

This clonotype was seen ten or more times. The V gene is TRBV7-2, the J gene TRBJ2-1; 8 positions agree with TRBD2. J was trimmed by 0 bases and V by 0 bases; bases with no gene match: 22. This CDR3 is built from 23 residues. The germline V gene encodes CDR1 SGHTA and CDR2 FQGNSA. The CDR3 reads CASSLARYAGGRIAWSSYNEQFF. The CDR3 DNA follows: TGTGCCAGCAGCTTAGCGCGTTATGCGGGGGGCCGAATTGCCTGGAGCTCCTACAATGAGCAGTTCTTC.

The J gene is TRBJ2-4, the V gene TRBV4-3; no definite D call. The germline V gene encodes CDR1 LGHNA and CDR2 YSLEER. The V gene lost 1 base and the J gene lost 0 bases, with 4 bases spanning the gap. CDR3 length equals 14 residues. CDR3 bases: TGCGCCAGCAGCCAAGGGATAGCCAAAAACATTCAGTACTTC. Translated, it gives CASSQGIAKNIQYF.

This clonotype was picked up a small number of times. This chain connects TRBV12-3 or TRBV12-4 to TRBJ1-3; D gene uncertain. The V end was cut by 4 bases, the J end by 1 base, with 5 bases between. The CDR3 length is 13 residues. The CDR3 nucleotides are TGTGCCAGCAGTTCCCAATCTGGAAACACCATATATTTT. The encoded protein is CASSSQSGNTIYF.

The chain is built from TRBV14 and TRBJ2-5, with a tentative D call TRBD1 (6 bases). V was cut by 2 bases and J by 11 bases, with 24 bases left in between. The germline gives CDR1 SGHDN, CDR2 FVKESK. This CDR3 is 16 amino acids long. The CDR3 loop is CASSQKFSGHNNMQYF. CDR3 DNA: TGTGCCAGCAGCCAAAAATTTTCGGGACACAACAATATGCAGTACTTC.

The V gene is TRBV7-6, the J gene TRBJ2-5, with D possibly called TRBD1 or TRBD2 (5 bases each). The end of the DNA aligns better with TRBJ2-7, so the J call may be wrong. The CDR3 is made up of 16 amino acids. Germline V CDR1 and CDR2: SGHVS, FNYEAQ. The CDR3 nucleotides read TGTGCCAGCAGCTTAACGAGGTGGGACCCAGTCGACGAGCAGTACTTC. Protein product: CASSLTRWDPVDEQYF.

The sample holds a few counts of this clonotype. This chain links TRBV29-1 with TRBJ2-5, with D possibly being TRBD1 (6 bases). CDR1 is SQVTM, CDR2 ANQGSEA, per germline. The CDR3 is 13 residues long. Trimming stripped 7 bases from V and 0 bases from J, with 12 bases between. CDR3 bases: TGCAGCGCCAGGGGATTAGACCAAGAGACCCAGTACTTC. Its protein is CSARGLDQETQYF. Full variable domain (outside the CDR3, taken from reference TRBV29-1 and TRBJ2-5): SAVISQKPSRDICQRGTSLTIQCQVDSQVTMMFWYRQQPGQSLTLIATANQGSEATYESGFVIDKFPISRPNLTFSTLTVSNMSPEDSSIYLCSARGLDQETQYFGPGTRLLVL.

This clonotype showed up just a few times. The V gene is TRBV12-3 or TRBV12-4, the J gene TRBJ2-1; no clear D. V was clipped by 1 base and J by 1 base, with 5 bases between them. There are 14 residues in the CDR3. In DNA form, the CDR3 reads TGTGCCAGCAGTTTAGACCTTTCCTACAATGAGCAGTTCTTC. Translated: CASSLDLSYNEQFF.

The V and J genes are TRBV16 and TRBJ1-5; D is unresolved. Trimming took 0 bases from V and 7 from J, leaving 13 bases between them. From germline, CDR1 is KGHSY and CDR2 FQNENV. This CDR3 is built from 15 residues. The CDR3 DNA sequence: TGTGCCAGCAGCCAATCTTACGGGGTTGAGCAGCCCCAGCATTTT. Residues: CASSQSYGVEQPQHF. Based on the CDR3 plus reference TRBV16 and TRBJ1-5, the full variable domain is GEEVAQTPKHLVRGEGQKAKLYCAPIKGHSYVFWYQQVLKNEFKFLISFQNENVFDETGMPKERFSAKCLPNSPCSLEIQATKLEDSAVYFCASSQSYGVEQPQHFGDGTRLSIL.

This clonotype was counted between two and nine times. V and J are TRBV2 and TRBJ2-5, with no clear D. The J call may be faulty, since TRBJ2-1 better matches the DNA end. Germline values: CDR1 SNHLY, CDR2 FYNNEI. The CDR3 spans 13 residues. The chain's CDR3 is CASSADAVVEQFF. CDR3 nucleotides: TGTGCCAGCAGCGCCGACGCGGTCGTGGAGCAGTTCTTC.